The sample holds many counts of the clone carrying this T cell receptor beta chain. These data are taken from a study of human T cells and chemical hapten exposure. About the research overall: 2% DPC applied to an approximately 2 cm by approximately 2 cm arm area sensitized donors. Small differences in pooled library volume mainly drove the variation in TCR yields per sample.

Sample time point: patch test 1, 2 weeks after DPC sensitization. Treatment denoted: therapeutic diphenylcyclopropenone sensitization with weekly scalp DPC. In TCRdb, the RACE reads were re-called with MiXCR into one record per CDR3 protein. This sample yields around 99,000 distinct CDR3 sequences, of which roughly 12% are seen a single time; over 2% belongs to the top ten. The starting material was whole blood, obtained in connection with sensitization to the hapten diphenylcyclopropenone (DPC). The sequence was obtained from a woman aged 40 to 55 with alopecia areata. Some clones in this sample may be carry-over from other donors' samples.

CDR3 sequence (DNA): TGTGCCACTCTATTCGGGCGCAATCAGCCCCAGCATTTT. Residues: CATLFGRNQPQHF. The V call is TRBV6-6, the J call TRBJ1-5; D unclear. Germline V gene lookup returns CDR1 MNHNY and CDR2 SVGAGI (reference sequence). This CDR3 is 13 amino acids long. The germline V and J ends were trimmed by 10 bases and 2 bases, with 12 bases remaining between them.